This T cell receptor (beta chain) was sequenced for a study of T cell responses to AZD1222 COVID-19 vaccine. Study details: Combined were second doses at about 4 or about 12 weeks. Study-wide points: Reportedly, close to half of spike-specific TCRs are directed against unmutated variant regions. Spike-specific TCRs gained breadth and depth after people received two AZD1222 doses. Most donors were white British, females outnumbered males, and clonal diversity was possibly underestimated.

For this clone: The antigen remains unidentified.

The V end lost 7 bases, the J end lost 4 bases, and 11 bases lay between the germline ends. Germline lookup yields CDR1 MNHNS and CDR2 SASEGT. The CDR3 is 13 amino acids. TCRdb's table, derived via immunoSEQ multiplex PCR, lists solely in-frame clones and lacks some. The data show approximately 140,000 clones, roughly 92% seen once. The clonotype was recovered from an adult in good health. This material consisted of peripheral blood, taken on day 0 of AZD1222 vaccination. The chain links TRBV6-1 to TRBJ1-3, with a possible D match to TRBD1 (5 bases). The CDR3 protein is CASTRDFGNTIYF. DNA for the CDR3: TGTGCCAGCACCCGGGACTTCGGAAACACCATATATTTT.